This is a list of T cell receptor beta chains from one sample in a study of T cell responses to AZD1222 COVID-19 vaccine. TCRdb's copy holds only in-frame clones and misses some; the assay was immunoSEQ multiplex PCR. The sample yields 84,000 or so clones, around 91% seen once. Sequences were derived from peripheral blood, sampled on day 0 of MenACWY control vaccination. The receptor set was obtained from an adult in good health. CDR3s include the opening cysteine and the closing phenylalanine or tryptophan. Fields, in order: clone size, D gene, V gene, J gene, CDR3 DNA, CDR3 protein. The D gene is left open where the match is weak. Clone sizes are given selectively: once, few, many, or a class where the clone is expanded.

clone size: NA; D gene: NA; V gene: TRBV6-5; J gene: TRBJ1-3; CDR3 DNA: TGTGCCAGCTCTCTCACAGTTTCCTCGGGAAACACCATATATTTT; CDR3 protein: CASSLTVSSGNTIYF
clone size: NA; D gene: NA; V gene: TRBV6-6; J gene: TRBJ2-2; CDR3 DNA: TGTGCCAGCAGCCCCAGCGTCACCGGGGAGCTGTTTTTT; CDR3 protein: CASSPSVTGELFF
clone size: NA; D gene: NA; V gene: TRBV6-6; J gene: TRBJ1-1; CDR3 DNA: TGTGCCAGCACCCAGGACAGTACCAACACTGAAGCTTTCTTT; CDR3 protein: CASTQDSTNTEAFF
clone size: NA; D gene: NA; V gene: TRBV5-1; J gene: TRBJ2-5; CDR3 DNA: TGCGCCAGCAGCTTGGAAGTGAGAGAGACCCAGTACTTC; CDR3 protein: CASSLEVRETQYF
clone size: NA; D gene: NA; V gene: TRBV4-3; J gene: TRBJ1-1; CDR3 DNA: TGCGCCAGCAGCCAAGATCCTGGGCAGACTGAAGCTTTCTTT; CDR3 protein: CASSQDPGQTEAFF
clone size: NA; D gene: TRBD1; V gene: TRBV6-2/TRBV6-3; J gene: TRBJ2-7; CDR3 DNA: TGTGCCAGCAGTTCACAGGGGTCCTACGAGCAGTACTTC; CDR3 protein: CASSSQGSYEQYF
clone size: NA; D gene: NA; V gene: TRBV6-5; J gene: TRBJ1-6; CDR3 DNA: TGTGCCAGCAGTTACTCGGGGTATAATTCACCCCTCCACTTT; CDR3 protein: CASSYSGYNSPLHF
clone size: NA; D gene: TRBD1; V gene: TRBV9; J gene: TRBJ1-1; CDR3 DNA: TGTGCCAGCAGCGTTTCCGGGACAGGGGTTACTGAAGCTTTCTTT; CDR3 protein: CASSVSGTGVTEAFF
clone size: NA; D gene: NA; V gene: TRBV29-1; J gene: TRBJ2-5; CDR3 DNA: TGCAGCGTTAATAAGGTCGTTGGGGAGACCCAGTACTTC; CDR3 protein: CSVNKVVGETQYF
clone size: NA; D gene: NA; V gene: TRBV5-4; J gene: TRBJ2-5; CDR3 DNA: TGTGCCAGCAGCTTGGCCGGGGCCGGGGAGACCCAGTACTTC; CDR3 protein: CASSLAGAGETQYF
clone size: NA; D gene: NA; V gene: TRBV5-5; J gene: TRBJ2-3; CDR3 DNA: TGTGCCACCCAACCACTGCCTAGCACAGATACGCAGTATTTT; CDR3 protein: CATQPLPSTDTQYF
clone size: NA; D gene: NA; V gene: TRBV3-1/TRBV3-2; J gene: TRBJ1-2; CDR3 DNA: TGTGCCAGCAGCCAAGACAGCCGAGAGGCTGGCTACACCTTC; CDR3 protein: CASSQDSREAGYTF
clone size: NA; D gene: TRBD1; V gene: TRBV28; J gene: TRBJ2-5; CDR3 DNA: TGTGCCATCAAGACAGGGAGTGAGACCCAGTACTTC; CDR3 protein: CAIKTGSETQYF
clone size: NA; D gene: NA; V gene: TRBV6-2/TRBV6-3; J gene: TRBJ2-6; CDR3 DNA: TGTGCCAGCAGTTACGGGGACGGGGGCGCGGGGGCCAACGTCCTGACTTTC; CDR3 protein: CASSYGDGGAGANVLTF
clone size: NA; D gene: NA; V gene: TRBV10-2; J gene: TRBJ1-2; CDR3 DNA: TGCGCCAGCAGTGGCCCCTCCTCGGCCGCAGTGCCCTATGGCTACACCTTC; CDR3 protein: CASSGPSSAAVPYGYTF
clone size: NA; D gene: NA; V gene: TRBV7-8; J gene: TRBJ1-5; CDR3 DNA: TGTGCCAGCAGCTTAGGAGGGATCCAGCCCCAGCATTTT; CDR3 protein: CASSLGGIQPQHF
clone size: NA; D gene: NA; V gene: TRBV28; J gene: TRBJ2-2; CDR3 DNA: TGTGCCAGCAGTTTAGAGGGGCGCACCGGGGAGCTGTTTTTT; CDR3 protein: CASSLEGRTGELFF
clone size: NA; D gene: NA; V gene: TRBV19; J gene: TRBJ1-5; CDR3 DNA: TGTGCCAGTAGTATGGTCATTAATCAGCCCCAGCATTTT; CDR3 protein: CASSMVINQPQHF
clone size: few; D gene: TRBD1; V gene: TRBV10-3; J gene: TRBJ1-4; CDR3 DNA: TGTGCCATCAGCCAGGGGGCAGCTAATGAAAAACTGTTTTTT; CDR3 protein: CAISQGAANEKLFF
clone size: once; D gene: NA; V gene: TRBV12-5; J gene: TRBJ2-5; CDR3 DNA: TGTGCTAGTGGTTTGGACAGACAAGAGACCCAGTACTTC; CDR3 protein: CASGLDRQETQYF
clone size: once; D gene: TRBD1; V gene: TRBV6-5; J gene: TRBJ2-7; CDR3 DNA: TGTGCCAGCAGTTACGGGACAGGGACCTACGAGCAGTACTTC; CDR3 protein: CASSYGTGTYEQYF
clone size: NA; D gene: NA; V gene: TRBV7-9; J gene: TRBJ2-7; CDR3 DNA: TGTGCCAGCAGCCCCTCGGGGGTCTACGAGCAGTACTTC; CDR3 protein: CASSPSGVYEQYF
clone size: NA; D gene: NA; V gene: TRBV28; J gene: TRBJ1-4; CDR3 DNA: TGTGCCAGTTACCGGGCCAGTAATGAAAAACTGTTTTTT; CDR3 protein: CASYRASNEKLFF
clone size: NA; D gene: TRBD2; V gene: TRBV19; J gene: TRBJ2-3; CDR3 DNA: TGTGCCAGTAGTATAGGGAGGCGGGGGGGCCTTACGGATACGCAGTATTTT; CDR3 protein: CASSIGRRGGLTDTQYF
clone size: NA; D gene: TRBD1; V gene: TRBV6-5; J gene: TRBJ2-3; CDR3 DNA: TGTGCCAGCAGTTACTCCGGGGACAGCTTCACAGATACGCAGTATTTT; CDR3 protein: CASSYSGDSFTDTQYF
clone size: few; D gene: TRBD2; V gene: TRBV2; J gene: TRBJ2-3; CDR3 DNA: TGTGCCACCAAGGAGGGACTAACGAAAACCCGCACAGATACGCAGTATTTT; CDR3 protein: CATKEGLTKTRTDTQYF
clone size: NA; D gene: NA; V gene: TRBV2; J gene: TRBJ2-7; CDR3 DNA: TGTGCCAGCTCCAATAACTTGTCGGGGATAGAGCAGTACTTC; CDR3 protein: CASSNNLSGIEQYF
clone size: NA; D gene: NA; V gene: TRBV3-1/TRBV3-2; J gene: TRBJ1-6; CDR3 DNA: TGTGCCAGCAGCCGGGATAATAATTCACCCCTCCACTTT; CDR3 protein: CASSRDNNSPLHF
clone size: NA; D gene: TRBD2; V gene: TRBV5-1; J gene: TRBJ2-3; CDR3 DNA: TGCGCCAGCAGCCTCGTAGCGGGAGGGACCACAGATACGCAGTATTTT; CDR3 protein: CASSLVAGGTTDTQYF
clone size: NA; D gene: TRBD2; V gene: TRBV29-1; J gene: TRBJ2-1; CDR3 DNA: TGCAGCGTTGAGCCTAGCGGGAGGAGTGGAGATGAGCAGTTCTTC; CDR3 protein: CSVEPSGRSGDEQFF
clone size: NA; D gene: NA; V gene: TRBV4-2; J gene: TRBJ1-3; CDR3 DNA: TGTGCCGGCAGCCAAGAAGCACATCGGCACACCATATATTTT; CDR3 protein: CAGSQEAHRHTIYF
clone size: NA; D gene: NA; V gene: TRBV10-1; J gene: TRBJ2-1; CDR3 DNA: TGCGCCAGCAGTCGGGACCGGAATGAGCAGTTCTTC; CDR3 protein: CASSRDRNEQFF
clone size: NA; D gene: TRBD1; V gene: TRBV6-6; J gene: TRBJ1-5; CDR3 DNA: TGTGCCAGCACCCAGGGGGACAGGGTTTCGCAGCCCCAGCATTTT; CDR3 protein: CASTQGDRVSQPQHF
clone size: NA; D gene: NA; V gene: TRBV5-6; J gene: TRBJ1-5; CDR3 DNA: TGTGCCAGCAGCTGGCAAGGGGGGTCTTATAGCAATCAGCCCCAGCATTTT; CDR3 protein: CASSWQGGSYSNQPQHF
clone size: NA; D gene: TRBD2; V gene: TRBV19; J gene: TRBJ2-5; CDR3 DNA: TGTGCCAGTAGTCTCCAAGGGGCGGGAGGTGAGACCCAGTACTTC; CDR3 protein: CASSLQGAGGETQYF
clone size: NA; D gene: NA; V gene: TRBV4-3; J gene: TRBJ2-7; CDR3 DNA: TGCGCCAGCAGCCAAGAACCGGGCTACGAGCAGTACTTC; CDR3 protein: CASSQEPGYEQYF
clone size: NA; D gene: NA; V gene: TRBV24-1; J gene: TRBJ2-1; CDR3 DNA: TGTGCCACCAGAGGGTGGGGGAATGCGCTTTTGGACAATGAGCAGTTCTTC; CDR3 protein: CATRGWGNALLDNEQFF
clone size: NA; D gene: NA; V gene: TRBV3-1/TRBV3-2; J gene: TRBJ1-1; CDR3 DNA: TGTGCCAGCAGCCAAGATCCTGCGGGGGCCACTGAAGCTTTCTTT; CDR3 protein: CASSQDPAGATEAFF
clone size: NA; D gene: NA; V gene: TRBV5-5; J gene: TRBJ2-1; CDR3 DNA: TGTGCCAGCAGCCTCGGGACGGATTACAATGAGCAGTTCTTC; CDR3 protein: CASSLGTDYNEQFF
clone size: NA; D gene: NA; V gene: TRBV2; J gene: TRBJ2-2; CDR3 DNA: TGTGCCAGCAGTGAACGGGGGACCGGGGAGCTGTTTTTT; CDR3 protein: CASSERGTGELFF
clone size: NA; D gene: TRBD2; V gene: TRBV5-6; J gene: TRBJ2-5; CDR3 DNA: TGTGCCAGCAGCTTGGGACTAGCGGGGGGTTTTGAGACCCAGTACTTC; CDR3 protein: CASSLGLAGGFETQYF
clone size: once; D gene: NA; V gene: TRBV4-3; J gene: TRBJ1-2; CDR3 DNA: TGCGCCAGCAGCCAAGAGGTTGGGTATGGCTACACCTTC; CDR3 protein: CASSQEVGYGYTF
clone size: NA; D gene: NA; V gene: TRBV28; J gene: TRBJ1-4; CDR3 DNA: TGTGCCAGCAGTTTTAGGTGGACAGCAACTAATGAAAAACTGTTTTTT; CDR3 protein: CASSFRWTATNEKLFF
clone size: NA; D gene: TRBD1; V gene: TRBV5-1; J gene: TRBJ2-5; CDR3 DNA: TGCGCCAGCAGCTGGGGACAGGGGGCTTTCCAAGAGACCCAGTACTTC; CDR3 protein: CASSWGQGAFQETQYF
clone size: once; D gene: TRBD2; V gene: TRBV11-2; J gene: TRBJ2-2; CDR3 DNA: TGTGCCAGCAGCCAACTCACTAGCGGGAGAGCCGGGGAGCTGTTTTTT; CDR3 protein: CASSQLTSGRAGELFF
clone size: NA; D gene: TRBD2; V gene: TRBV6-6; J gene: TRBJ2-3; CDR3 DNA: TGTGCCAGCAGTCCAGTAGCCCCTAGCGGGGGCACAGATACGCAGTATTTT; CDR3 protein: CASSPVAPSGGTDTQYF
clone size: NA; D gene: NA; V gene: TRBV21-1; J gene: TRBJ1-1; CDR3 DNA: TGTGCCAGCCTCTGTTTACTTCTGCCTGAAGCTTTCTTT; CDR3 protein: CASLCLLLPEAFF
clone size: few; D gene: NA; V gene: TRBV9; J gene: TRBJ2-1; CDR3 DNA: TGTGCCAGCAGCGAGAGCGTTTCCTACAATGAGCAGTTCTTC; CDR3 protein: CASSESVSYNEQFF
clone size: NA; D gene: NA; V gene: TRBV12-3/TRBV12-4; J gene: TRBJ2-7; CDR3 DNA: TGTGCCAGCAGTCCGACGGTGTACGAGCAGTACTTC; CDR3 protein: CASSPTVYEQYF
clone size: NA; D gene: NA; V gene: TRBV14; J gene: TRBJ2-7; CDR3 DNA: TGTGCCAGCAGCCAAGTTAGGGGCTACGAGCAGTACTTC; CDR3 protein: CASSQVRGYEQYF
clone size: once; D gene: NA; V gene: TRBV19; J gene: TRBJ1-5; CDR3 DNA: TGTGCCAGTAGTAAATTAGGCAGCAATCAGCCCCAGCATTTT; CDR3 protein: CASSKLGSNQPQHF
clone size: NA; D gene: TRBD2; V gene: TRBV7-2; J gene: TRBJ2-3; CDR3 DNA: TGTGCCAGCAGCCTGGGACTAGCGGGGGGGAGCACAGATACGCAGTATTTT; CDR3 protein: CASSLGLAGGSTDTQYF
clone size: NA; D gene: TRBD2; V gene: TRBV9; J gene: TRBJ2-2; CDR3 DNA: TGTGCCAGCAGCGTTGCTACTAGCGTGGACACCGGGGAGCTGTTTTTT; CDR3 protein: CASSVATSVDTGELFF
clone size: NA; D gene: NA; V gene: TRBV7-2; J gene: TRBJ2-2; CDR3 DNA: TGTGCCAGCAGCCCCCCAGGGGGGGAGGGCACCGGGGAGCTGTTTTTT; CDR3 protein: CASSPPGGEGTGELFF
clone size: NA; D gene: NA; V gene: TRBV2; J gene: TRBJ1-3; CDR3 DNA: TGTGCCAGCAGTGAATGGACAGCGCCTGGAAACACCATATATTTT; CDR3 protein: CASSEWTAPGNTIYF
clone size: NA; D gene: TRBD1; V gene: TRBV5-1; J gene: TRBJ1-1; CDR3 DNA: TGCGCCAGCAGCCCGGGACAGCCAAACACTGAAGCTTTCTTT; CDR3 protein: CASSPGQPNTEAFF
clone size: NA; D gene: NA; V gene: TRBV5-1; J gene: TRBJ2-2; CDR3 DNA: TGCGCCAGCAGCTTGTTTCGGGGACCGAACACCGGGGAGCTGTTTTTT; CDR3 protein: CASSLFRGPNTGELFF